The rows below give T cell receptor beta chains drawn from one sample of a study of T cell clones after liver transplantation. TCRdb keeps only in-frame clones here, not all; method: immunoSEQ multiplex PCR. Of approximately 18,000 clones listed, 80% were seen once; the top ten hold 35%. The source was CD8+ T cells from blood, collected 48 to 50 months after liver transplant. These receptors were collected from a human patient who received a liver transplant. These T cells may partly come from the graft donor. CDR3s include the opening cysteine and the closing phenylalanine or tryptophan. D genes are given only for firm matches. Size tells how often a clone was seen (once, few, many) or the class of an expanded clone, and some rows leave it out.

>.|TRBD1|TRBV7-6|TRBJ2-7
CASSLEPGQGWEEQYF
TGTGCCAGCAGCTTAGAGCCCGGACAGGGTTGGGAGGAGCAGTACTTC
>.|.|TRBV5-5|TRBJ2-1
CASSFYWTGGTYNEQFF
TGTGCCAGCAGCTTCTACTGGACAGGAGGGACCTACAATGAGCAGTTCTTC
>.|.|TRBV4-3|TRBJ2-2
CASSSHTGELFF
TGCGCCAGCAGCTCCCACACCGGGGAGCTGTTTTTT
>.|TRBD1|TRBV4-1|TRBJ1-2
CASSQVTGATFNYGYTF
TGCGCCAGCAGCCAAGTGACAGGGGCCACCTTCAACTATGGCTACACCTTC
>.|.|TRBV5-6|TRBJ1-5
CASSLSGQLLPQNQPQHF
TGTGCCAGCAGCTTGTCTGGACAATTGCTACCACAGAATCAGCCCCAGCATTTT
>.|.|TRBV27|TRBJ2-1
CASSPLDYNEQFF
TGTGCCAGCAGTCCTCTGGACTACAATGAGCAGTTCTTC
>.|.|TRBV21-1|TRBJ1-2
CASRPILAYRKTYGYTF
TGTGCCAGCAGGCCCATATTAGCCTACAGAAAGACCTATGGCTACACCTTC
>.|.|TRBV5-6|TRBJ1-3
CASGQQGSGNTIYF
TGTGCCAGCGGCCAGCAAGGCTCTGGAAACACCATATATTTT
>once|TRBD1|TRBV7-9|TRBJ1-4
CASREGAGEKLFF
TGTGCCAGCAGGGAGGGGGCTGGGGAAAAACTGTTTTTT
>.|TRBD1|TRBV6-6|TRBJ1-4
CASSPTGGFSEKLFF
TGTGCCAGCAGCCCGACAGGGGGGTTTAGCGAAAAACTGTTTTTT
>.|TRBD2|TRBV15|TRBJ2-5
CATSNPTSGRAGETQYF
TGTGCCACCAGCAACCCGACTAGCGGGAGGGCGGGAGAGACCCAGTACTTC
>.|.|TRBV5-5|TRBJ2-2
CASSLVNTGELFF
TGTGCCAGCAGCTTGGTTAACACCGGGGAGCTGTTTTTT
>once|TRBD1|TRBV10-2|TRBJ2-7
CASSEPDRGSYEQYF
TGCGCCAGCAGTGAGCCCGACAGGGGCTCCTACGAGCAGTACTTC
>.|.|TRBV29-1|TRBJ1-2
CSVVREDYGYTF
TGCAGCGTTGTGAGAGAGGACTATGGCTACACCTTC
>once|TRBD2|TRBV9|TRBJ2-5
CASTGTSGGAGWQETQYF
TGTGCCAGCACGGGGACTAGCGGGGGTGCGGGATGGCAAGAGACCCAGTACTTC
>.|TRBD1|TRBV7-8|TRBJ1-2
CASTPDRLEGYTF
TGTGCCAGCACTCCGGACAGGCTAGAAGGCTACACCTTC
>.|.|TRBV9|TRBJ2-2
CASSPSVTGELFF
TGTGCCAGCAGCCCCTCCGTTACCGGGGAGCTGTTTTTT
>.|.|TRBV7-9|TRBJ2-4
CASSLDGGLAKNIQYF
TGTGCCAGCAGCTTAGACGGGGGGCTAGCCAAAAACATTCAGTACTTC
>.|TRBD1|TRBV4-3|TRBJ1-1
CASSQAMTGFEAFF
TGCGCCAGCAGCCAAGCCATGACAGGGTTTGAAGCTTTCTTT
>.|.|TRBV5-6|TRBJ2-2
CASSVSIDGELFF
TGTGCCAGCAGCGTTAGTATCGACGGGGAGCTGTTTTTT
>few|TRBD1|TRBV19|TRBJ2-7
CASSLGQGGHEQYF
TGTGCCAGTAGTCTCGGACAGGGAGGCCACGAGCAGTACTTC
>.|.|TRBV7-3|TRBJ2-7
CASSLTHLPSYEQYF
TGTGCCAGCAGCTTAACTCACCTTCCTTCCTACGAGCAGTACTTC
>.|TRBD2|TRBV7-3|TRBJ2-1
CASSSSGTGNEQFF
TGTGCCAGCAGCTCTAGCGGGACGGGGAATGAGCAGTTCTTC
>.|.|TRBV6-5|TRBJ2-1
CASSYSLGRTDEQFF
TGTGCCAGCAGTTACAGCCTGGGGAGGACGGATGAGCAGTTCTTC
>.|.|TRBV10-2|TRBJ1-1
CASSEFSGSVLNEAFF
TGCGCCAGCAGTGAGTTCTCAGGGTCCGTCCTTAATGAAGCTTTCTTT
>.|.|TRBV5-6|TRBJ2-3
CASSRLTGPSTDTQYF
TGTGCCAGCAGCCGCTTAACAGGTCCTAGCACAGATACGCAGTATTTT
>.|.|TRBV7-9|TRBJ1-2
CASSSSATAHSYGYTF
TGTGCCAGCAGCTCCTCGGCCACGGCTCATAGCTATGGCTACACCTTC
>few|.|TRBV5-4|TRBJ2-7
CASSPDTSYEQYF
TGTGCCAGCAGCCCCGACACCTCCTACGAGCAGTACTTC
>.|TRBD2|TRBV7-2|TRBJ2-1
CASSLDGREQFF
TGTGCCAGCAGCTTAGACGGGAGGGAGCAGTTCTTC
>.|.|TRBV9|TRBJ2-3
CASSPEGDTQYF
TGTGCCAGCAGCCCCGAGGGGGATACGCAGTATTTT
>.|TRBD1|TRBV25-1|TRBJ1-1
CASGTGGGWAFF
TGTGCCAGCGGGACAGGGGGCGGTTGGGCTTTCTTT
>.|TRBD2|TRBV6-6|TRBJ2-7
CASSKGGDDEQYF
TGTGCCAGCAGTAAGGGAGGGGACGACGAGCAGTACTTC
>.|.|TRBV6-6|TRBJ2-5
CASSYGNKAETQYF
TGTGCCAGCAGTTACGGTAACAAGGCGGAGACCCAGTACTTC